This T cell receptor (beta chain) was identified in a study of CD8 T cells in ankylosing spondylitis. Broader study findings: Peripheral blood held disease-linked clones only at relatively low frequency, and these were CD8+.

TCRdb re-called the 5' RACE reads through MiXCR, storing one row per CDR3 protein. Among about 150,000 distinct CDR3 sequences listed, approximately 48% were seen once. Regarding this clonotype: Its antigen is currently unknown.

V was shortened by 6 bases and J by 0 bases, with 21 bases between the two germline ends. The CDR3 is 18 residues long. CDR1 is LGHDT, CDR2 YNNKEL, per germline (reference sequence). The chain couples TRBV3-1 to TRBJ2-1; D gene unclear. The clonotype originates from a male donor with ankylosing spondylitis. Input material: synovial fluid, either unsorted or a sorted T cell fraction (not recorded which). DNA for the CDR3: TGTGCCAGCAGAAGGAGCGACGAACCTTTTAGCTCCTACAATGAGCAGTTCTTC. It specifies CASRRSDEPFSSYNEQFF.